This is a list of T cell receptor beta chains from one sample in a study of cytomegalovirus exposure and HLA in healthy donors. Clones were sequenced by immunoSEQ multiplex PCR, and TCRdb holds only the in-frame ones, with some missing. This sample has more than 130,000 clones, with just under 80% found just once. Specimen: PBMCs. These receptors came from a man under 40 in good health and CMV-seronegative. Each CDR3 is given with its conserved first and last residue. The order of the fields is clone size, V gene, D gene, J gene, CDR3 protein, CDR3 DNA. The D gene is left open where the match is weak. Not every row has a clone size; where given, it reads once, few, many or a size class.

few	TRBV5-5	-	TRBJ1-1	CASSSGWGHINTEAFF	TGTGCCAGCAGCTCTGGGTGGGGGCATATTAACACTGAAGCTTTCTTT
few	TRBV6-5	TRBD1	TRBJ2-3	CASTGGQGIDTQYF	TGTGCCAGTACAGGGGGACAGGGAATAGATACGCAGTATTTT
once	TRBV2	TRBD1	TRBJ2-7	CASSDPVRQGYEQYF	TGTGCCAGCAGTGATCCGGTGAGACAGGGCTACGAGCAGTACTTC
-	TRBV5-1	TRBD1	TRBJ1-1	CASSLDGRQGETEAFF	TGCGCCAGCAGCTTGGACGGCCGGCAGGGGGAGACTGAAGCTTTCTTT
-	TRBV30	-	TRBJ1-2	CAWSSSPNYGYPF	TGTGCCTGGAGTTCCAGCCCTAACTATGGCTACCCCTTC
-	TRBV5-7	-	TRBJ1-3	CASSRGTGSGNTIYF	TGTGCCAGCAGCCGGGGAACAGGGTCTGGAAACACCATATATTTT
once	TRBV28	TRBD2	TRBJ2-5	CASSFGAASSGGEETQYF	TGTGCCAGCAGTTTCGGGGCAGCATCTAGCGGGGGGGAAGAGACCCAGTACTTC
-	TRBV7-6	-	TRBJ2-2	CASSFNSGGELFF	TGTGCCAGCAGCTTTAATAGCGGCGGGGAGCTGTTTTTT
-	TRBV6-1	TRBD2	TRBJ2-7	CASSDRASGNYEQYF	TGTGCCAGCAGTGATAGGGCTAGCGGGAACTACGAGCAGTACTTC
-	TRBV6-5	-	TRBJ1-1	CASGGSPTEAFF	TGTGCCAGTGGAGGGTCCCCCACTGAAGCTTTCTTT
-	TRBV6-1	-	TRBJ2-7	CASSVWAGRLYEQYF	TGTGCCAGCAGTGTCTGGGCGGGAAGATTATACGAGCAGTACTTC
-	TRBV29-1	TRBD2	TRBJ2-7	CSVRTSGYYEQYF	TGCAGCGTTCGGACTAGCGGATACTACGAGCAGTACTTC
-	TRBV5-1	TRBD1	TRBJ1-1	CASSSRQGMNTEAFF	TGCGCCAGCAGCTCTAGACAGGGGATGAACACTGAAGCTTTCTTT
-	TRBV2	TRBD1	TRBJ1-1	CASRQGATNTEAFF	TGTGCCAGTCGACAGGGGGCAACGAACACTGAAGCTTTCTTT
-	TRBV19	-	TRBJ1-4	CASSSGGRVPAGKLFF	TGTGCCAGTAGTTCAGGAGGGCGGGTCCCTGCGGGAAAACTGTTTTTT
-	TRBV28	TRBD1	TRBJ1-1	CASSFAGTGNTEAFF	TGTGCCAGCAGTTTCGCCGGGACAGGGAACACTGAAGCTTTCTTT
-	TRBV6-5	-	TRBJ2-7	CASSYGQGAYEQYF	TGCGCCAGCAGTTACGGGCAGGGTGCCTACGAGCAGTACTTC
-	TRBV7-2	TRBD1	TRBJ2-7	CASSSRTGGDYEQYF	TGTGCCAGCAGCTCCCGGACAGGGGGCGACTACGAGCAGTACTTC
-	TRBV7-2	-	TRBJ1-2	CASSTPGVANYGYTF	TGTGCCAGCAGCACCCCGGGGGTAGCTAACTATGGCTACACCTTC
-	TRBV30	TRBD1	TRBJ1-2	CAWLTRQGGGYTF	TGTGCCTGGTTAACCCGACAGGGGGGTGGCTACACCTTC
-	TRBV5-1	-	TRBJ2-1	CASSSQAHLNEQFF	TGCGCCAGCAGCTCCCAGGCGCATCTTAATGAGCAGTTCTTC
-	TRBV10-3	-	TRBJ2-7	CAISGRTDEQYF	TGTGCCATCAGTGGTCGGACAGACGAGCAGTACTTC
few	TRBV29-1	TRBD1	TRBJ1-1	CSVGRGPWTEAFF	TGCAGCGTTGGCAGGGGGCCGTGGACTGAAGCTTTCTTT
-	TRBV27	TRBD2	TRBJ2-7	CASSFRTSGHYEQYF	TGTGCCAGCAGTTTCCGGACTAGCGGGCACTACGAGCAGTACTTC
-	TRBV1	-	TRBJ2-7	CTSSQEFTYEQYF	TGCACCAGCAGCCAAGAATTTACCTACGAGCAGTACTTC
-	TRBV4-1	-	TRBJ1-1	CASSPPGAETEAFF	TGCGCCAGCAGCCCCCCGGGAGCGGAGACTGAAGCTTTCTTT
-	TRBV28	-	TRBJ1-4	CASSPGGGGATNEKLFF	TGTGCCAGCAGTCCTGGGGGCGGCGGTGCAACTAATGAAAAACTGTTTTTT
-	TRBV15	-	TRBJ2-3	CATSVRQKSTDTQYF	TGTGCCACCAGCGTTCGACAGAAGAGCACAGATACGCAGTATTTT
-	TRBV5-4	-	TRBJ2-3	CASSPTADTQYF	TGTGCCAGCAGCCCAACGGCAGATACGCAGTATTTT
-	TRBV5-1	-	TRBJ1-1	CASSLAGGLNTEAFF	TGCGCCAGCAGCTTGGCTGGAGGATTGAACACTGAAGCTTTCTTT
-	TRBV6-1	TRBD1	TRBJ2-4	CASKTGLNIQYF	TGTGCCAGCAAGACAGGGTTAAACATTCAGTACTTC
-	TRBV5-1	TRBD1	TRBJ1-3	CASSLSGGSSGNTIYF	TGCGCCAGCAGCTTGTCAGGGGGTAGCTCTGGAAACACCATATATTTT
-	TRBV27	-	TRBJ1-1	CASSSQGNTEAFF	TGTGCCAGCAGTTCACAGGGTAACACTGAAGCTTTCTTT
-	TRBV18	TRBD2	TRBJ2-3	CASSGGGTDTQYF	TGTGCCAGCTCAGGGGGGGGCACAGATACGCAGTATTTT
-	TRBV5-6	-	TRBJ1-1	CASSFVGFLGHLNTEAFF	TGTGCCAGCAGCTTTGTGGGTTTTCTGGGACACCTGAACACTGAAGCTTTCTTT
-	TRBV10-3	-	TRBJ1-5	CAISDSGGGFGQPQHF	TGTGCCATCAGTGATTCGGGAGGAGGGTTTGGTCAGCCCCAGCATTTT
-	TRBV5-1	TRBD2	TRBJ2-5	CASSLVAGGGETQYF	TGCGCCAGCAGCTTGGTAGCGGGAGGAGGCGAGACCCAGTACTTC
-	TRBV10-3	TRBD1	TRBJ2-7	CAISESIWTGQGTYEQYF	TGTGCCATCAGTGAGTCGATATGGACGGGACAGGGAACCTACGAGCAGTACTTC
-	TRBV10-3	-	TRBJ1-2	CAISESGRSTYGYTF	TGTGCCATCAGTGAGTCGGGCAGGTCTACCTATGGCTACACCTTC
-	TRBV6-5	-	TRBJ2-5	CASSYLGQSETQYF	TGTGCCAGCAGTTACCTAGGACAGTCAGAGACCCAGTACTTC